These 9 T cell receptor beta chains were all obtained from the same sample, sequenced in a study of post-analysis software for immune sequencing data. Study results and limitations: The five TRBV segments detected at higher frequency in patients than in controls included TRBV5-6, TRBV5-1 and TRBV20-1.

These receptors' antigens are unknown. Unique molecular identifiers had been added to the TCR beta cDNA libraries. TCRdb fed the PCR reads into MiXCR, producing one record per CDR3 protein. The sample carries about 770,000 distinct CDR3 sequences, about 43% recorded once. Input material: blood. The receptors stem from a girl between 10 and 17 years old with multiple sclerosis.

The chain couples TRBV12-3 or TRBV12-4 to TRBJ2-7; 7 bases are shared with TRBD2. The CDR3 totals 16 residues. The V gene end was trimmed by 5 bases and the J gene end by 3 bases; junction bases not matched to a gene: 13. This chain's CDR3 is CASSPLVASGIYEQYF. CDR3 DNA sequence: TGTGCCAGCAGTCCGCTGGTGGCTAGCGGTATCTACGAGCAGTACTTC.

This chain uses TRBV29-1 with TRBJ2-1; the D gene is possibly TRBD1 (5 bases). Germline loops: CDR1 SQVTM, CDR2 ANQGSEA. This CDR3 spans 14 amino acids. Between the trimmed V and J ends, which lost 4 bases and 6 bases, there was a span of 16 bases. This CDR3 reads CSVGGLKAGNEQFF. The CDR3 coding sequence is TGCAGCGTTGGGGGCCTAAAAGCTGGCAATGAGCAGTTCTTC.

This chain joins TRBV6-5 and TRBJ2-3; tentative D call: TRBD2 (6 bases). This CDR3 comprises 16 residues. The V gene's germline CDR1 is MNHEY and CDR2 SVGAGI. V lost 5 bases and J lost 2, with 17 bases in between. DNA of the CDR3: TGTGCCAGCAGTGAATCGAGTAGCGGACTCACAGATACGCAGTATTTT. Encoded protein: CASSESSSGLTDTQYF.

V usage is TRBV4-2 and J usage is TRBJ1-4; the D gene is possibly TRBD1 (5 bases). Germline loops: CDR1 LGHNA, CDR2 YNFKEQ. This CDR3 contains 17 residues. V shed 0 bases and J shed 0 bases, with 11 bases lying between them. CDR3 protein: CASSQDRIGATNEKLFF. CDR3 nucleotide sequence: TGTGCCAGCAGCCAAGACAGGATAGGGGCAACTAATGAAAAACTGTTTTTT.

V and J are TRBV18 and TRBJ2-7; D may be TRBD1 (5 bases). The length of the CDR3 is 16 residues. V lost 6 bases, J lost 0 bases, and 18 bases lay in between. Germline CDR1 and CDR2: KGHSH and LQKENI. In DNA form, the CDR3 reads TGTGCCAGCTCGCTGGGGCGCTCCGTGAGCTCCTACGAGCAGTACTTC. Encoded protein: CASSLGRSVSSYEQYF.

The chain employs TRBV5-6 and TRBJ2-1; possible D gene TRBD2, 6 bases. This CDR3 comprises 14 residues. CDR1 is SGHDT, CDR2 YYEEEE, per germline. With 3 bases removed from V and 7 bases from J, the gap between germline ends came to 14 bases. The CDR3 is CASSSGVTMNEQFF. The CDR3, as DNA: TGTGCCAGCAGCTCGGGAGTCACGATGAATGAGCAGTTCTTC.

The CDR3 sequence: CASSPLLAGGLGEQFF. In DNA, the CDR3 is TGTGCCAGCAGTCCTCTACTAGCGGGAGGGCTAGGGGAGCAGTTCTTC. The genes are TRBV3-1 and TRBJ2-1, with 13 nucleotides matching TRBD2. Per the germline V gene, CDR1 is LGHDT and CDR2 is YNNKEL (reference sequence). The CDR3 totals 16 residues. The V segment lost 6 bases and the J segment 10 bases; nucleotides outside the gene matches: 12.

This clonotype appeared a few times. The J gene is TRBJ2-7, the V gene TRBV7-2; D possibly corresponds to TRBD2 (7 bases). Germline lookup yields CDR1 SGHTA and CDR2 FQGNSA. This CDR3 is built from 16 residues. V gave up 2 bases and J gave up 4 bases, with 18 bases separating them. The CDR3 loop is CASSLSGTRISYEQYF. Here the CDR3 DNA reads TGTGCCAGCAGCTTAAGCGGGACACGGATCTCTTACGAGCAGTACTTC.

This clonotype was observed a single time. J is TRBJ2-1 and V is TRBV7-2; the D is unclear. Germline V gene data show CDR1 as SGHTA and CDR2 as FQGNSA. This CDR3 region has 13 residues. Trimming removed 2 bases from V and 10 bases from J, with 12 bases in between. DNA of the CDR3: TGTGCCAGCAGCTTACCACCTAGTAACGAGCAGTTCTTC. It encodes CASSLPPSNEQFF.